The 27 T cell receptor beta chains below all came from one sample that was sequenced in a study of blood T cell repertoires in COVID-19. Sequenced by immunoSEQ multiplex PCR; TCRdb stores in-frame clones only, minus some. The sample carries roughly 110,000 clones, roughly 81% recorded once. What was sequenced was peripheral blood. These receptors were obtained from a human donor in a cohort sampled during active COVID-19.

The J gene is TRBJ2-7, the V gene TRBV24-1, with 8 bases matching TRBD1. Germline V gene lookup returns CDR1 KGHDR and CDR2 SFDVKD. The CDR3 has 15 amino acids. Trimming cost V 3 bases and J 2 bases; bases outside gene matches: 5. CDR3 coding DNA: TGTGCCACCAGTGATCCACGGGACAGGACCTACGAGCAGTACTTC. This translates into CATSDPRDRTYEQYF.

This clone was seen just once. The rearrangement uses TRBV7-6 and TRBJ2-5; 12 bases align to TRBD1. Germline V gene data show CDR1 as SGHVS and CDR2 as FNYEAQ. The trim removed 7 bases at V and 4 bases at J, leaving 10 bases unmatched. The length of the CDR3 is 16 residues. The CDR3 DNA follows: TGTGCCAGCACCCCGGGACAGGGGGCGCGTGGAGAGACCCAGTACTTC. Residues: CASTPGQGARGETQYF. Combining the CDR3 with reference TRBV7-6 and TRBJ2-5 gives the whole variable domain GAGVSQSPRYKVTKRGQDVALRCDPISGHVSLYWYRQALGQGPEFLTYFNYEAQQDKSGLPNDRFSAERPEGSISTLTIQRTEQRDSAMYRCASTPGQGARGETQYFGPGTRLLVL.

This clone was detected once. The chain is built from TRBV7-6 and TRBJ1-1, with D tentatively TRBD1 (6 bases). Trimming took off 0 bases at V and 1 base at J, with 9 bases between the two ends. The CDR3 runs 15 residues. Germline CDR1 and CDR2: SGHVS and FNYEAQ. The CDR3 DNA reads TGTGCCAGCAGCTTAGCTCGGGGGGCGAACACTGAAGCTTTCTTT. The encoded protein is CASSLARGANTEAFF. The variable domain in full, completed from reference TRBV7-6 and TRBJ1-1, reads GAGVSQSPRYKVTKRGQDVALRCDPISGHVSLYWYRQALGQGPEFLTYFNYEAQQDKSGLPNDRFSAERPEGSISTLTIQRTEQRDSAMYRCASSLARGANTEAFFGQGTRLTVV.

The rearrangement joins TRBV6-2 or TRBV6-3 to TRBJ1-1, with D possibly being TRBD1 (6 bases). The CDR3 runs to 15 residues. V dropped 2 bases and J dropped 6 bases, with 16 bases sitting between them. Germline CDR1 MNHEY, CDR2 SVGEGT. CDR3 in amino acids: CASSYATGRQAEAFF. The CDR3 coding sequence is TGTGCCAGCAGTTACGCGACAGGACGCCAAGCTGAAGCTTTCTTT.

J is TRBJ2-7 and V is TRBV9; a possible D gene is TRBD2 (6 bases). From germline, CDR1 is SGDLS and CDR2 YYNGEE. V was shortened by 3 bases and J by 5 bases, with 15 bases between the two germline ends. The CDR3 sequence is 14 residues long. CDR3 region: CASSGDSGVHEQYF. In DNA, the CDR3 is TGTGCCAGCAGCGGTGACTCGGGAGTGCACGAGCAGTACTTC.

The gene calls are TRBV10-1 and TRBJ2-7, with 10 bases matching TRBD2. The germline CDR1 and CDR2 sequences are WNHNN and SYGVQD (reference sequence). V was clipped by 10 bases and J by 4 bases; unmatched bases: 31. There are 21 residues in the CDR3. CDR3 protein: CATGQPPLLGTSDVGFYEQYF. The CDR3 coding sequence is TGCGCCACCGGACAGCCTCCCTTACTCGGGACTAGCGATGTCGGGTTTTACGAGCAGTACTTC.

This clone was seen only once. This chain joins TRBV9 and TRBJ2-3; TRBD2 agrees at 11 bases. V was pared by 6 bases and J by 6 bases, with 9 bases of the junction left unmatched. The CDR3 covers 15 residues. Germline-derived CDR1 and CDR2 are SGDLS and YYNGEE. The CDR3, as DNA: TGTGCCAGCACGCAATTTAGCGGGGGGGTTGATACGCAGTATTTT. Its protein is CASTQFSGGVDTQYF.

The chain couples TRBV27 to TRBJ1-5, with D hard to call. Trimming left V 0 bases short and J 2 bases short, with 11 bases between. Germline V lookup: CDR1 MNHEY, CDR2 SMNVEV (reference sequence). This CDR3 spans 16 amino acids. The chain's CDR3 is CASSLSPRSGNQPQHF. The CDR3 coding sequence is TGTGCCAGCAGTTTATCCCCAAGGAGCGGCAATCAGCCCCAGCATTTT.

The chain combines TRBV6-1 with TRBJ2-7; 10 bases agree with TRBD1. The germline V gene has CDR1 MNHNS and CDR2 SASEGT. Losses at the gene ends were 2 bases for V and 6 bases for J; bases not matched to a gene: 10. The CDR3 sequence is 16 residues long. CDR3 loop: CASSESAGTGEGEQYF. The CDR3 nucleotides read TGTGCCAGCAGTGAAAGCGCCGGGACAGGGGAGGGCGAGCAGTACTTC.

This sequence joins TRBV12-3 or TRBV12-4 and TRBJ1-2, with a weak D call TRBD1 (5 bases). This CDR3 contains 13 residues. V lost 4 bases to trimming and J lost 9 bases, with 15 bases between them. CDR3 in amino acids: CASSSARGLRYTF. CDR3 nucleotide sequence: TGTGCCAGCAGTTCCGCTAGGGGTCTGCGCTACACCTTC.

The chain recombines TRBV6-5 with TRBJ1-5, with D perhaps matching TRBD1 (5 bases). The CDR3 has 14 residues. Germline CDR1 is MNHEY and CDR2 is SVGAGI. V was clipped by 6 bases and J by 7 bases, with 16 bases between them. The CDR3 reads CASSPERGSQPQHF. As DNA, the CDR3 is TGTGCCAGCAGCCCCGAAAGGGGCAGCCAGCCCCAGCATTTT.

V gene TRBV4-3 combines with J gene TRBJ1-2, with 9 bases identical to TRBD1. The CDR3 sequence is 18 residues long. CDR1 and CDR2 (germline): LGHNA, YSLEER. The V gene end was trimmed by 0 bases and the J gene end by 3 bases; junction bases not matched to a gene: 11. Here the CDR3 DNA reads TGCGCCAGCAGCCAAGATTGGACAGGGGAGGTTCTAGACTATGGCTACACCTTC. This gives the protein CASSQDWTGEVLDYGYTF.

The chain employs TRBV30 and TRBJ1-2, with 8 bases matching TRBD1. The CDR3 spans 11 residues. Germline V lookup: CDR1 GTSNPN, CDR2 SVGIG (reference sequence). The J segment lost 13 bases and the V segment lost 5 bases, leaving 9 bases of the junction unmatched. The CDR3 coding sequence is TGTGCCTGGTCCTACGACAGGGGCACCACCTTC. Its translation is CAWSYDRGTTF.

The chain employs TRBV2 and TRBJ1-2; no clear D gene. CDR3 length: 12 residues. V was cut by 6 bases and J by 8 bases, with 13 bases left in between. The germline V gene has CDR1 SNHLY and CDR2 FYNNEI. This chain's CDR3 is CASRPTGWGYTF. CDR3 bases: TGTGCCAGCAGGCCTACGGGTTGGGGCTACACCTTC.

The V call is TRBV6-2 or TRBV6-3, the J call TRBJ1-2, with D unclear. Germline lookup yields CDR1 MNHEY and CDR2 SVGEGT. Deletions cut 5 bases from V and 7 bases from J, with 17 bases between. The CDR3 extends over 14 amino acids. The CDR3 is CASSTGGPAGGYTF. DNA of the CDR3: TGTGCCAGCAGTACCGGCGGCCCCGCCGGTGGCTACACCTTC.

V usage is TRBV6-1 and J usage is TRBJ2-3; TRBD2 matches 11 bases. Germline CDR1 reads MNHNS; CDR2 reads SASEGT. The V segment lost 1 base and the J segment 4 bases; nucleotides outside the gene matches: 13. There are 19 residues in the CDR3. This chain's CDR3 is CASSEGASGRISIPDTQYF. CDR3 bases: TGTGCCAGCAGTGAAGGAGCTAGCGGGAGGATCTCTATCCCAGATACGCAGTATTTT.

The V and J genes are TRBV5-1 and TRBJ2-5, with 7 bases lining up with TRBD2. CDR3 length: 15 residues. V lost 3 bases and J lost 3; bases outside the gene matches: 8. The germline CDR1 and CDR2 sequences are SGHRS and YFSETQ. Here the CDR3 reads CASSYSGTTKETQYF. For the CDR3, the DNA is TGCGCCAGCAGCTACTCCGGGACTACAAAAGAGACCCAGTACTTC.

The chain has TRBV28 and TRBJ1-4; perhaps TRBD1 as D (5 bases). The CDR3 runs 15 residues. The V gene lost 4 bases and the J gene lost 3 bases, with 12 bases spanning the gap. CDR1 is MDHEN and CDR2 is SYDVKM in the germline V gene. DNA of the CDR3: TGTGCCAGCAGTTCCCAGACAGAGGCTAATGAAAAACTGTTTTTT. Protein product: CASSSQTEANEKLFF.

The J gene is TRBJ2-7, the V gene TRBV5-6; D is perhaps TRBD2 (6 bases). Germline assignment: CDR1 SGHDT and CDR2 YYEEEE. The CDR3 has 15 residues. Trimming took 2 bases from V and 0 from J, leaving 12 bases between them. The CDR3 DNA follows: TGTGCCAGCAGCTTTCGGGGGACCAGCTCCTACGAGCAGTACTTC. Amino acids: CASSFRGTSSYEQYF.

The chain recombines TRBV6-6 with TRBJ2-7; 7 nucleotides align to TRBD1. CDR1 MNHNY and CDR2 SVGAGI come from the germline V gene (reference sequence). The junction had 13 bases not matched to a gene; V was cut back by 9 bases and J by 2 bases. The CDR3 contains 15 residues. DNA of the CDR3: TGTGCCAGTGTAGTAGGGACAGCTAACACCTACGAGCAGTACTTC. This gives the protein CASVVGTANTYEQYF.

The chain links TRBV28 to TRBJ2-7, with 9 bases identical to TRBD2. After removal of 6 bases from V and 2 bases from J, the junction contained 11 bases not matched to a gene. Germline V gene lookup returns CDR1 MDHEN and CDR2 SYDVKM. The CDR3 is 16 residues long. As DNA, the CDR3 is TGTGCCAGCAGCGGAGGGGCTAGCGGGACCCCCTACGAGCAGTACTTC. As protein: CASSGGASGTPYEQYF. Full variable domain (outside the CDR3, taken from reference TRBV28 and TRBJ2-7): DVKVTQSSRYLVKRTGEKVFLECVQDMDHENMFWYRQDPGLGLRLIYFSYDVKMKEKGDIPEGYSVSREKKERFSLILESASTNQTSMYLCASSGGASGTPYEQYFGPGTRLTVT.

This clone appeared once. The rearrangement links TRBV6-1 to TRBJ2-7, with TRBD1 identical over 10 bases. The CDR3 has 20 amino acids. Germline V gives CDR1 MNHNS, CDR2 SASEGT. V trimming: 2 bases; J trimming: 0 bases; junction bases outside the gene matches: 16. The CDR3 is CASSEIDRGRGRGTSYEQYF. In DNA, the CDR3 is TGTGCCAGCAGTGAAATTGACAGGGGGCGAGGGAGGGGGACCTCCTACGAGCAGTACTTC.

The chain combines TRBV13 with TRBJ2-4, with 10 bases identical to TRBD2. From germline, CDR1 is PRHDT and CDR2 FYEKMQ (reference sequence). The CDR3 has 17 amino acids. V gave up 5 bases and J gave up 6 bases; unmatched junction bases: 13. The CDR3 DNA reads as TGTGCCAGCAGCCCACAGGGGCTAGCGGGGGCTGGAAACATTCAGTACTTC. Residues: CASSPQGLAGAGNIQYF.

This chain joins TRBV5-4 and TRBJ1-1, with 9 bases lining up with TRBD1. The CDR3 is 13 amino acids. Germline V gene lookup returns CDR1 SGHNT and CDR2 YYREEE (reference sequence). V was pared by 2 bases and J by 8 bases, with 4 bases of the junction left unmatched. CDR3 protein: CASSFGQGLEAFF. Written as DNA, the CDR3 is TGTGCCAGCAGCTTCGGACAGGGGTTAGAAGCTTTCTTT.

The chain carries TRBV19 and TRBJ1-2; 8 bases line up with TRBD1. Germline V gene sequence: CDR1 LNHDA, CDR2 SQIVND (reference sequence). The ends lost 3 bases at V and 7 bases at J; junction bases unmatched: 16. This CDR3 region has 17 residues. The CDR3: CASSIRSGGAASAGYTF. In DNA, the CDR3 is TGTGCCAGTAGTATCAGGTCAGGGGGCGCCGCGTCAGCTGGCTACACCTTC. The full variable domain, in which reference TRBV19 and TRBJ1-2 provide the parts outside the CDR3, is DGGITQSPKYLFRKEGQNVTLSCEQNLNHDAMYWYRQDPGQGLRLIYYSQIVNDFQKGDIAEGYSVSREKKESFPLTVTSAQKNPTAFYLCASSIRSGGAASAGYTFGSGTRLTVV.

The chain employs TRBV27 and TRBJ2-7; D is undetermined. Germline V gene lookup returns CDR1 MNHEY and CDR2 SMNVEV (reference sequence). This CDR3 spans 13 amino acids. V was pared by 3 bases and J by 4 bases, with 10 bases between. This CDR3 reads CASSFNSRYEQYF. In DNA, the CDR3 is TGTGCCAGCAGTTTTAACTCACGATACGAGCAGTACTTC.

This clone turned up a few times. The genes are TRBV2 and TRBJ1-2, with 8 bases matching TRBD1. The CDR3 runs 15 residues. Germline CDR1 reads SNHLY; CDR2 reads FYNNEI. The ends lost 6 bases at V and 1 base at J; junction bases unmatched: 7. In DNA, the CDR3 is TGTGCCAGCAGGGCTACAGGGGGAAATAACTATGGCTACACCTTC. Translation: CASRATGGNNYGYTF.